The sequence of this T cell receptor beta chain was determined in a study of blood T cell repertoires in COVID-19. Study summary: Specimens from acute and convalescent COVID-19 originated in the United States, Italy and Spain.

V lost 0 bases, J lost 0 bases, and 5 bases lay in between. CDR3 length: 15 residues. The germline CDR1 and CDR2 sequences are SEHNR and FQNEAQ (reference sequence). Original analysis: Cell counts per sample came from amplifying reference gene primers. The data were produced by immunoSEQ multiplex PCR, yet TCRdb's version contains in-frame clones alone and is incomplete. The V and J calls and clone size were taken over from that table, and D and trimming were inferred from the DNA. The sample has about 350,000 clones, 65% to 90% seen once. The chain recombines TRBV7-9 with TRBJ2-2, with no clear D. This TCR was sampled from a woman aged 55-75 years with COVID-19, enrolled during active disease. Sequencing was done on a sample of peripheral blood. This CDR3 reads CASSLATPNTGELFF. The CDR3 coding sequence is TGTGCCAGCAGCTTAGCTACACCGAACACCGGGGAGCTGTTTTTT.